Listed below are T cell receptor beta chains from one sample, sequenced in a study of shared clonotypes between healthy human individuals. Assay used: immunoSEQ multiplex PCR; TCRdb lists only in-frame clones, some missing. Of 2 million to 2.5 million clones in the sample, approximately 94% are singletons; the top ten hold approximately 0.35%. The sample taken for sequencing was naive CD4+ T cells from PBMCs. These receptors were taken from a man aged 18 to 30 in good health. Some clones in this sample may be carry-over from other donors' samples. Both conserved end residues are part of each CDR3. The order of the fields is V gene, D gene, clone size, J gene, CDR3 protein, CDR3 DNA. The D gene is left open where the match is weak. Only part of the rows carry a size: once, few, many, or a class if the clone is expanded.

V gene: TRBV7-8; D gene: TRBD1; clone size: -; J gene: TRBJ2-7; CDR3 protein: CASSSAGQGSYEQYF; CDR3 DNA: TGTGCCAGCAGCTCAGCGGGACAGGGCTCCTACGAGCAGTACTTC
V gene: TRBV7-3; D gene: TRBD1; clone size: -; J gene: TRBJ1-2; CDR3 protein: CASSLTGTGDGYTF; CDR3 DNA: TGTGCCAGCAGCTTAACTGGGACAGGGGATGGCTACACCTTC
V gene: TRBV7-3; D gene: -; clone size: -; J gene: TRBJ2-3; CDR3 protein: CASSPRGPADTQYF; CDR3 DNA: TGTGCCAGCAGCCCCCGGGGGCCTGCAGATACGCAGTATTTT
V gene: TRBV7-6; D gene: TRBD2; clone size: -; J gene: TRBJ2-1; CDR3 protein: CASSQLAGGPSGQFF; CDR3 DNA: TGTGCCAGCAGCCAGTTAGCGGGGGGACCTTCGGGGCAGTTCTTC
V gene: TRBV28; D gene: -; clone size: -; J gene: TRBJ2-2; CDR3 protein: CASSLSVPNTGELFF; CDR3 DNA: TGTGCCAGCAGTTTATCAGTACCGAACACCGGGGAGCTGTTTTTT
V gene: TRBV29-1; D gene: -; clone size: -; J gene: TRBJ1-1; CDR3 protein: CSYRVNTEAFF; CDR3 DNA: TGCTCCTATAGGGTGAACACTGAAGCTTTCTTT
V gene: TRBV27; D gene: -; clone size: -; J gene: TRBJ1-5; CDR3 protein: CASRNNQQGDQPQHF; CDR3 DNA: TGTGCCAGCAGAAACAACCAACAGGGTGATCAGCCCCAGCATTTT
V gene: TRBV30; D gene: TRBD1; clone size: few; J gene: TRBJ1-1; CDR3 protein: CAWSADRGNTEAFF; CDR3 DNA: TGTGCCTGGAGTGCGGACAGGGGGAACACTGAAGCTTTCTTT
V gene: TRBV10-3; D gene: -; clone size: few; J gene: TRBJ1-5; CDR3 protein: CAILEGSGQPQHF; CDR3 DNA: TGTGCCATCCTAGAGGGCTCGGGTCAGCCCCAGCATTTT
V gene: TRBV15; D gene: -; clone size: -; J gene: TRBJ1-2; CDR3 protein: CATSKKYTANYGYTF; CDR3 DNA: TGTGCCACCAGCAAGAAATATACAGCTAACTATGGCTACACCTTC
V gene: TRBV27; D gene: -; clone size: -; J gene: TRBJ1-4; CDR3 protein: CASRDLMRTNEKLFF; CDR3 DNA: TGTGCCAGCAGGGACCTAATGAGGACTAATGAAAAACTGTTTTTT
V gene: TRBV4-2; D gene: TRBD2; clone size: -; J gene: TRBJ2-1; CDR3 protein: CASSQLGLFHNEQFF; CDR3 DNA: TGTGCCAGCAGCCAACTGGGACTATTTCACAATGAGCAGTTCTTC
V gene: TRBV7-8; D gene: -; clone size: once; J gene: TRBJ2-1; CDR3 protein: CASSGRVPRSEQFF; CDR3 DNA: TGTGCCAGCAGCGGACGGGTCCCCCGTAGTGAGCAGTTCTTC
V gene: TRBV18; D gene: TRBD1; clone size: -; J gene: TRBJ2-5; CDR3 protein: CASSPGTAQETQYF; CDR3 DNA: TGTGCCAGCTCACCGGGGACAGCCCAAGAGACCCAGTACTTC
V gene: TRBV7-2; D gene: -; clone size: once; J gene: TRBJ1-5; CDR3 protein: CASSSRQRNQPQHF; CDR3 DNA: TGTGCCAGCAGCTCAAGACAGCGCAATCAGCCCCAGCATTTT
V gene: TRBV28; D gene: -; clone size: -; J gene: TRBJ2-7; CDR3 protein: CASSLGGYEQYF; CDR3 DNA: TGTGCCAGCAGTTTAGGTGGGTACGAGCAGTACTTC
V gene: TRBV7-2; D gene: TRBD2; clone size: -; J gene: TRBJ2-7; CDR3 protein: CASSAGLAYEQYF; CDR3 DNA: TGTGCCAGCAGCGCGGGACTAGCCTACGAGCAGTACTTC
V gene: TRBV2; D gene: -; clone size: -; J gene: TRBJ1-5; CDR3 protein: CASSEAQGIGPQHF; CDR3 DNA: TGTGCCAGCAGTGAAGCGCAGGGTATCGGACCCCAGCATTTT
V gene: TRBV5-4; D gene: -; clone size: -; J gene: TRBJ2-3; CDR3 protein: CASSLPRTDTQYF; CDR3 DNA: TGTGCCAGCAGCTTGCCCCGCACAGATACGCAGTATTTT
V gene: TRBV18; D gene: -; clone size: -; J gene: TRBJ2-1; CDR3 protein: CASSPATSLSNEQFF; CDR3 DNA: TGTGCCAGCTCACCCGCCACTAGCCTCTCCAATGAGCAGTTCTTC
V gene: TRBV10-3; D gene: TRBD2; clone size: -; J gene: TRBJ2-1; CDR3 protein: CAISLETTSGSYNEQFF; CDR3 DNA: TGTGCCATCAGCCTCGAAACGACTAGCGGGTCCTACAATGAGCAGTTCTTC
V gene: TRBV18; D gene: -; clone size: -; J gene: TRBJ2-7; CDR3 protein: CASSVSSGYEQYF; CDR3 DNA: TGTGCCAGCTCAGTATCCTCAGGGTACGAGCAGTACTTC
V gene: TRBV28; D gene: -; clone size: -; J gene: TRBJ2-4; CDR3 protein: CASSLRKNIQYF; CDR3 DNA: TGTGCCAGCAGTCTACGAAAAAACATTCAGTACTTC
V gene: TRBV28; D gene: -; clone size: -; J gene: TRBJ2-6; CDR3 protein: CASSVRSGANVLTF; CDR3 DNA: TGTGCCAGCAGTGTGAGATCTGGGGCCAACGTCCTGACTTTC
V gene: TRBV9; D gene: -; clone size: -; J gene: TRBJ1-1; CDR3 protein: CASSVVGADTEAFF; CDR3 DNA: TGTGCCAGCAGCGTAGTGGGGGCCGACACTGAAGCTTTCTTT
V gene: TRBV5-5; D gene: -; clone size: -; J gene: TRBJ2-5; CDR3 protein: CASSFGQSQETQYF; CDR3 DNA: TGTGCCAGCAGCTTCGGACAGAGCCAAGAGACCCAGTACTTC
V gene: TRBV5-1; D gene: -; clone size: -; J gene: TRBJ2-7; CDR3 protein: CASSGDGLLYEQYF; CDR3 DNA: TGCGCCAGCAGCGGGGACGGACTACTCTACGAGCAGTACTTC
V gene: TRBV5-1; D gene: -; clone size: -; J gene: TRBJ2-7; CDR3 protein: CASSSGPEDEQYF; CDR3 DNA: TGCGCCAGCAGCTCAGGGCCCGAGGACGAGCAGTACTTC
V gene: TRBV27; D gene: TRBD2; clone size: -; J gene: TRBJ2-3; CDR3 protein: CASSFAAGGGTQYF; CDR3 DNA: TGTGCCAGCAGTTTCGCCGCCGGCGGGGGAACGCAGTATTTT
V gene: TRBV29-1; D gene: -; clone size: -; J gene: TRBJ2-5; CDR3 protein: CSVEEPVGETQYF; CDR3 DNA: TGCAGCGTTGAAGAACCAGTTGGGGAGACCCAGTACTTC
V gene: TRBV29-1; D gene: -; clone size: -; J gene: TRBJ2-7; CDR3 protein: CSVVGQKYYEQYF; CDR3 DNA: TGCAGCGTTGTTGGGCAGAAATACTACGAGCAGTACTTC
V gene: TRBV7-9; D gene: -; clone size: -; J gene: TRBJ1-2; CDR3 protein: CASSPPGTVYGYTF; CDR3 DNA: TGTGCCAGCAGCCCTCCGGGGACGGTCTATGGCTACACCTTC
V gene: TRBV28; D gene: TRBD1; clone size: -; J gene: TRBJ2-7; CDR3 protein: CASSWPRGLSYEQYF; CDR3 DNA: TGTGCCAGCAGTTGGCCGAGGGGGCTCTCCTACGAGCAGTACTTC
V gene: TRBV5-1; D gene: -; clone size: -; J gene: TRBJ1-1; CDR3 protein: CASSLGTANTEAFF; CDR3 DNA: TGCGCCAGCAGCCTCGGGACGGCTAACACTGAAGCTTTCTTT
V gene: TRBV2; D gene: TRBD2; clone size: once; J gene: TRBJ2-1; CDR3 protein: CASSEGPAGATNEQFF; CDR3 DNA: TGTGCCAGCAGTGAGGGGCCAGCGGGAGCGACAAATGAGCAGTTCTTC
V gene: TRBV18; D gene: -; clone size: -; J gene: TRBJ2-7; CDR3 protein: CASSPGLTYEQYF; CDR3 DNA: TGTGCCAGCTCACCGGGCCTGACCTACGAGCAGTACTTC
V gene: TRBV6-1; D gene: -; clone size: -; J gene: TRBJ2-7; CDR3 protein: CASTALREEQYF; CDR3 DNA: TGTGCCAGCACCGCCCTCCGGGAAGAGCAGTACTTC
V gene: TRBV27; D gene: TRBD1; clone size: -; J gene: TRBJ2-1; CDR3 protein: CASSYADRGPYEQFF; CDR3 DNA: TGTGCCAGCAGTTACGCGGACAGGGGGCCTTATGAGCAGTTCTTC
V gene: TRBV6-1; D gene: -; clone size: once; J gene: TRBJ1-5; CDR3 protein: CASSERGSNQPQHF; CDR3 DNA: TGTGCCAGCAGTGAACGCGGTAGCAATCAGCCCCAGCATTTT
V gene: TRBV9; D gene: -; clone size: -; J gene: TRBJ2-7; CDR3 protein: CASSRPGGEQYF; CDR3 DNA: TGTGCCAGCAGTAGACCCGGGGGCGAGCAGTACTTC
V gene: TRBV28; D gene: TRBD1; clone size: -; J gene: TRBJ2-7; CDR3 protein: CASSTGQGRGPYF; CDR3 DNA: TGTGCCAGCAGTACAGGACAGGGGAGAGGCCCCTACTTC
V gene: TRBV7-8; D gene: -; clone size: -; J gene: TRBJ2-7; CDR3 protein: CASSLLPVEQYF; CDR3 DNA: TGTGCCAGCAGCCTCCTGCCAGTCGAGCAGTACTTC
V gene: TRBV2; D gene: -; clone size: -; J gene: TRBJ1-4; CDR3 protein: CASSPDAEKLFF; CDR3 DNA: TGTGCCAGCAGTCCCGACGCTGAAAAACTGTTTTTT
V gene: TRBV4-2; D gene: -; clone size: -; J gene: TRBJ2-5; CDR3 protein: CASSQASVYQETQYF; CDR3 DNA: TGTGCCAGCAGCCAGGCTTCGGTTTATCAAGAGACCCAGTACTTC
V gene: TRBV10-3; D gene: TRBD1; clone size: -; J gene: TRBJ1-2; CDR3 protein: CAIGRGDRTNYGYTF; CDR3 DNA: TGTGCCATCGGGCGTGGGGACAGAACTAACTATGGCTACACCTTC
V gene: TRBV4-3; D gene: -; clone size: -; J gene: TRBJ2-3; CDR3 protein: CASSQDLRGVESTDTQYF; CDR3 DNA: TGCGCCAGCAGCCAAGATCTGAGGGGGGTAGAAAGCACAGATACGCAGTATTTT
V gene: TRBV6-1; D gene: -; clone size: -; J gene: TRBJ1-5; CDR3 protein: CASSEDWGRLVAQHF; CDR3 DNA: TGTGCCAGCAGTGAAGATTGGGGCAGGTTGGTGGCCCAGCATTTT
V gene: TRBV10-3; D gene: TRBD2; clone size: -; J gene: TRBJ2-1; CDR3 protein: CAISKAGASSYNEQFF; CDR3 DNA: TGTGCCATCAGTAAAGCGGGAGCATCCTCCTACAATGAGCAGTTCTTC
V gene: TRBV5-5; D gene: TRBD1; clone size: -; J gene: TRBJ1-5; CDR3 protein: CASSLVGGGAFNQPQHF; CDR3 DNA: TGTGCCAGCAGCTTGGTCGGAGGGGGCGCGTTCAATCAGCCCCAGCATTTT
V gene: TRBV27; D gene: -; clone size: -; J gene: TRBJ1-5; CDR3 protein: CASSLRWSSNQPQHF; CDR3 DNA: TGTGCCAGCAGTTTAAGGTGGTCAAGCAATCAGCCCCAGCATTTT
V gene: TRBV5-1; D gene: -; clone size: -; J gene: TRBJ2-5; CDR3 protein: CASSLALGEGGTQYF; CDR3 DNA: TGCGCCAGCAGCTTGGCCCTCGGGGAAGGGGGGACCCAGTACTTC
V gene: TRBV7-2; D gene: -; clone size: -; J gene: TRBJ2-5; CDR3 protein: CASSQDQTGTQYF; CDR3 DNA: TGTGCCAGCAGCCAGGATCAAACGGGGACCCAGTACTTC